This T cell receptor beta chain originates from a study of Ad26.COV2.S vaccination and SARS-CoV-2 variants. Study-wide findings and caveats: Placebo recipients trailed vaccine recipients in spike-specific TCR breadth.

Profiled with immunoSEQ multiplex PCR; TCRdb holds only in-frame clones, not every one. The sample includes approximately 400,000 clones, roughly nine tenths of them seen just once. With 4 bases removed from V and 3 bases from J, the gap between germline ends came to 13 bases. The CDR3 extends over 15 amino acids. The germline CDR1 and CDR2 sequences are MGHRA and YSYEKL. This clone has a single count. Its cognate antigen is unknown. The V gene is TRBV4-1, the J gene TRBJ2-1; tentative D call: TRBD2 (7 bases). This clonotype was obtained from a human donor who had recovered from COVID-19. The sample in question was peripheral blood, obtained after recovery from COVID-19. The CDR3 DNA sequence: TGCGCCAGCAGCCCCAGAGGGGGGGACTACAATGAGCAGTTCTTC. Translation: CASSPRGGDYNEQFF.